This T cell receptor (beta chain) was documented in a study of cytomegalovirus exposure and HLA in healthy donors. Across the study: Later, an analysis reported that the roughly 120 validation repertoires had used the same platform as the 550 to 750 first-cohort repertoires.

Trimming shortened V by 3 bases and J by 3 bases, and 7 bases separated the two germline ends. The CDR3 covers 13 residues. The germline gives CDR1 LNHNV, CDR2 YYDKDF (reference sequence). Repertoires were generated with immunoSEQ multiplex PCR, while TCRdb's copy carries only in-frame clones and drops some. This table has tens of thousands of clones, about 87% appearing once. The clonotype originates from a young woman in good health and CMV-seropositive. Sequencing was done on a sample of PBMCs. The chain is built from TRBV15 and TRBJ2-3; D is undetermined. CDR3 amino acids: CATSSGRTDTQYF. For the CDR3, the DNA is TGTGCCACCAGCAGTGGGCGAACAGATACGCAGTATTTT.